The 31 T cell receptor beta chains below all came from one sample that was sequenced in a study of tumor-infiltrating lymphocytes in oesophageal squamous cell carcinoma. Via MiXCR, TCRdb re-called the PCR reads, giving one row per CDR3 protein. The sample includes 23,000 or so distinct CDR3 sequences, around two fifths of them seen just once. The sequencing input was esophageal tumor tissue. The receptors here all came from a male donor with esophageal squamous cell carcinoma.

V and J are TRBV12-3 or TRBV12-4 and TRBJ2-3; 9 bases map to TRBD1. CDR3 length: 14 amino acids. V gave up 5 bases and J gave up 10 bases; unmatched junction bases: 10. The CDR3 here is CASSPGQGVGAQYF. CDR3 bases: TGTGCCAGCAGTCCGGGACAGGGAGTCGGAGCGCAGTATTTT.

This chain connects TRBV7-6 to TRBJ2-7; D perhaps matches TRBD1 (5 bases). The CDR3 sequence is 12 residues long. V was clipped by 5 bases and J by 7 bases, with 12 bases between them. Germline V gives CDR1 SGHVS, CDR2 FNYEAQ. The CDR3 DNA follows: TGTGCCAGCAGCGACGGACACAATGAGCAGTACTTC. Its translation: CASSDGHNEQYF. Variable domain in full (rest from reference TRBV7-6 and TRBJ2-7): GAGVSQSPRYKVTKRGQDVALRCDPISGHVSLYWYRQALGQGPEFLTYFNYEAQQDKSGLPNDRFSAERPEGSISTLTIQRTEQRDSAMYRCASSDGHNEQYFGPGTRLTVT.

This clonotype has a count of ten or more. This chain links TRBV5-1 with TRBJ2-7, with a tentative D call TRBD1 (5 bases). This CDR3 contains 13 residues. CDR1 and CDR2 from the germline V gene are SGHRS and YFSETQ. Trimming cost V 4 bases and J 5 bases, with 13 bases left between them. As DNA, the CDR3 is TGCGCCAGCAGCACAGCCCTCAGGGACGAGCAGTACTTC. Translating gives CASSTALRDEQYF.

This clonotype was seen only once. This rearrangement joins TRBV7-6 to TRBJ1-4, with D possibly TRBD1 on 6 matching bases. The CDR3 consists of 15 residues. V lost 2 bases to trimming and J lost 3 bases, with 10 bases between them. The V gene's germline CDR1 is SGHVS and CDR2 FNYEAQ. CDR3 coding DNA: TGTGCCAGCAGCTTAACCAGGGGTGCTAATGAAAAACTGTTTTTT. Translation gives CASSLTRGANEKLFF.

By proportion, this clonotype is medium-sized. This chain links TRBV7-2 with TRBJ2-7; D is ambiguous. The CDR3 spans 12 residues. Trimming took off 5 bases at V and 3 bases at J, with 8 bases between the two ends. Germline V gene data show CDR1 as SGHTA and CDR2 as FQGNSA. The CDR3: CASSPPYYEQYF. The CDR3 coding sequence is TGTGCCAGCAGCCCACCTTACTACGAGCAGTACTTC.

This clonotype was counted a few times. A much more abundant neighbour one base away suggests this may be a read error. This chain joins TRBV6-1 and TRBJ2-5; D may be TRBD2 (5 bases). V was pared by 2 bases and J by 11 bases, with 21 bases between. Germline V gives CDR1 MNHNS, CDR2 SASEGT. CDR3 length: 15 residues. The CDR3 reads CASSELATSYNEQYF. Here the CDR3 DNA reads TGTGCCAGCAGTGAACTAGCTACCTCCTACAATGAGCAGTACTTC.

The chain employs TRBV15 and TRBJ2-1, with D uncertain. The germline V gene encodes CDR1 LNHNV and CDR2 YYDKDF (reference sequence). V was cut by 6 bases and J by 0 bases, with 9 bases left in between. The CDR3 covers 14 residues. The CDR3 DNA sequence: TGTGCCACCAGAGGAAGCCTCTCCTACAATGAGCAGTTCTTC. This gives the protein CATRGSLSYNEQFF.

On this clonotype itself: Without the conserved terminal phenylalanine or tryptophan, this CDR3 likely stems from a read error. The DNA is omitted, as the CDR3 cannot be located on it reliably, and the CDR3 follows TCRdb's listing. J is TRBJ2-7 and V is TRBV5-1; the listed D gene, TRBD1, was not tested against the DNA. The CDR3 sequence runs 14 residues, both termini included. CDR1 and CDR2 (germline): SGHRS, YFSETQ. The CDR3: CASSGQSYGYTFGS.

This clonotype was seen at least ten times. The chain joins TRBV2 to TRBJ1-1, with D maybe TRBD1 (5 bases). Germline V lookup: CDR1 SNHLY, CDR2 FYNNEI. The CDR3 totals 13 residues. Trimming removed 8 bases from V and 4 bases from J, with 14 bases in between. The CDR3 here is CASVSMRGTEAFF. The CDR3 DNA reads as TGTGCCAGCGTCTCAATGAGGGGCACTGAAGCTTTCTTT.

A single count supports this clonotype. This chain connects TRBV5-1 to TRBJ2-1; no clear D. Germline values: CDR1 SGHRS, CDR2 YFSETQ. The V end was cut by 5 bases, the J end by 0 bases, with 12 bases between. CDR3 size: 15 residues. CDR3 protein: CASRPLHSSYNEQFF. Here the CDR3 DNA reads TGCGCCAGCAGACCACTCCACAGCTCCTACAATGAGCAGTTCTTC.

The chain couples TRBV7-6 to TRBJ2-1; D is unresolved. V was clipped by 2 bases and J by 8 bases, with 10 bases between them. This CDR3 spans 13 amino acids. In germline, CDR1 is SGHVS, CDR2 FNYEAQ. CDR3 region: CASSLPAGDEQFF. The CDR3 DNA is TGTGCCAGCAGCTTACCGGCCGGCGATGAGCAGTTCTTC.

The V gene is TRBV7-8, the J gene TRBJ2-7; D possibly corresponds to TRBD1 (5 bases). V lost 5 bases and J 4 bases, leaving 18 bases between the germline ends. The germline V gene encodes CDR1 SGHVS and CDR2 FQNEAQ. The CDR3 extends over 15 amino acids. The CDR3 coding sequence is TGTGCCAGCAGCCCTGTTGGGGCGTTTGTTTACGAGCAGTACTTC. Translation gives CASSPVGAFVYEQYF.

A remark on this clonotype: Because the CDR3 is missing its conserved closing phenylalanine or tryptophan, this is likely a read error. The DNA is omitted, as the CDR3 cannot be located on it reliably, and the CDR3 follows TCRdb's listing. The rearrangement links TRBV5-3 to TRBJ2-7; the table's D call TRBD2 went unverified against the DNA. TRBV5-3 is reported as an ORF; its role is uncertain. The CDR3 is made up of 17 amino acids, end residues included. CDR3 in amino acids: CASSLVPGFNSPLHFGN.

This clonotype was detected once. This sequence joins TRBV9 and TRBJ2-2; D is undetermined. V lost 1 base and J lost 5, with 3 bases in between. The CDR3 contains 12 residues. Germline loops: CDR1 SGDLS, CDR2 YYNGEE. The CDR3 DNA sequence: TGTGCCAGCAGCGTAAGGACCGGGGAGCTGTTTTTT. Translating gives CASSVRTGELFF.

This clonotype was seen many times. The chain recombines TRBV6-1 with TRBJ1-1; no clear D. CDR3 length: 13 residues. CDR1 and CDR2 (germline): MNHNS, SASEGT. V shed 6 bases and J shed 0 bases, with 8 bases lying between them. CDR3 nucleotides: TGTGCCAGCAGACTCAGAATGAACACTGAAGCTTTCTTT. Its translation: CASRLRMNTEAFF.

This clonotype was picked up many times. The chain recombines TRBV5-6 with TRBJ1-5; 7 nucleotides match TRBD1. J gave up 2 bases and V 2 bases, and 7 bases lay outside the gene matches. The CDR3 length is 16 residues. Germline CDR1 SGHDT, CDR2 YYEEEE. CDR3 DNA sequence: TGTGCCAGCAGCTTTTACAGGGGCGAGGGCAATCAGCCCCAGCATTTT. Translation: CASSFYRGEGNQPQHF.

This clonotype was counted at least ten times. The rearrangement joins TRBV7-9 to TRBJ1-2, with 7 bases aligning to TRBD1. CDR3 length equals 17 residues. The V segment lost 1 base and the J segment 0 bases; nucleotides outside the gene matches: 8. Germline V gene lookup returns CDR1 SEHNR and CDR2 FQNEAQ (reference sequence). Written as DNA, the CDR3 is TGTGCCAGCAGCTTAGATAGGACAGGTCCCTCTAACTATGGCTACACCTTC. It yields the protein CASSLDRTGPSNYGYTF. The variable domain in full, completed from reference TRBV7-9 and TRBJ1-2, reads DTGVSQNPRHKITKRGQNVTFRCDPISEHNRLYWYRQTLGQGPEFLTYFQNEAQLEKSRLLSDRFSAERPKGSFSTLEIQRTEQGDSAMYLCASSLDRTGPSNYGYTFGSGTRLTVV.

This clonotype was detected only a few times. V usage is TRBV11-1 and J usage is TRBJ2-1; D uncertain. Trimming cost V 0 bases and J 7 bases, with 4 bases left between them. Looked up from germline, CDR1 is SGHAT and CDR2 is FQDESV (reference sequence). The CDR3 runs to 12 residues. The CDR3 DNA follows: TGTGCCAGCAGCTTAGCGTCGAATGAGCAGTTCTTC. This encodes CASSLASNEQFF.

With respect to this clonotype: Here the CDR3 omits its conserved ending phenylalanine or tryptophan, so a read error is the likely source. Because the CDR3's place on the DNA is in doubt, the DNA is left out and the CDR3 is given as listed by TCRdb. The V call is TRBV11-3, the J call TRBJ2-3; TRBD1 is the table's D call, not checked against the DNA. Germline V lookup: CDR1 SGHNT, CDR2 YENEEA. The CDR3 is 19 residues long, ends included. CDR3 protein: CASSLTGLVSRGFGYTFGS.

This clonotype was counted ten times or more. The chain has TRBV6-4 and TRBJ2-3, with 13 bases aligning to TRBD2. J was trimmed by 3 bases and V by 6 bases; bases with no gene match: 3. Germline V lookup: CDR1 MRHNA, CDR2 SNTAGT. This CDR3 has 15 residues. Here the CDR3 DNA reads TGTGCCAGCAGCGAGACTAGCGGGGGGACAGATACGCAGTATTTT. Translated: CASSETSGGTDTQYF.

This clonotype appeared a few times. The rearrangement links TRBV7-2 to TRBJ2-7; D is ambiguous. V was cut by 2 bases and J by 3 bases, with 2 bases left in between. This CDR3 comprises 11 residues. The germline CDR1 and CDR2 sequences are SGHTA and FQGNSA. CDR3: CASSLSYEQYF. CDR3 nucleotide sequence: TGTGCCAGCAGCTTAAGCTACGAGCAGTACTTC.

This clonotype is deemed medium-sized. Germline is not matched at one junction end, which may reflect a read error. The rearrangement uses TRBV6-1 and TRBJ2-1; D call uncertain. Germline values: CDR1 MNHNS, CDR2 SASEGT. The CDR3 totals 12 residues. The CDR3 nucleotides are TGTGCCAGCAGTAGAACCTACAGTGAGCAGTTCTTC. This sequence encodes CASSRTYSEQFF.

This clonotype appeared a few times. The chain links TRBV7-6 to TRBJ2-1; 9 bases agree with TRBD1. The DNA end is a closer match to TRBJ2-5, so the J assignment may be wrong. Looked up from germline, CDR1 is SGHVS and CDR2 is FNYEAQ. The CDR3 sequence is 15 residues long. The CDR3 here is CASSLGDRDGETQYF. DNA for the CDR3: TGTGCCAGCAGCTTAGGGGACAGGGATGGAGAGACCCAGTACTTC.

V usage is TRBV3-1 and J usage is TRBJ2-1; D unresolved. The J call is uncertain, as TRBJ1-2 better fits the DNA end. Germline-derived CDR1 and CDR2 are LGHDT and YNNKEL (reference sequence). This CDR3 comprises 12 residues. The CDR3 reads CASSQIGHGYTF. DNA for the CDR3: TGTGCCAGCAGCCAAATCGGCCATGGCTACACCTTC.

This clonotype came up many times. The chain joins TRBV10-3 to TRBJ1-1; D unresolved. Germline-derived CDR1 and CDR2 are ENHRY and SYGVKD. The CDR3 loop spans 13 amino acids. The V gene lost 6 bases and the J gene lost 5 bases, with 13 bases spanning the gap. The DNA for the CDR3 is TGTGCCATCAGCGGTGAGGTGCCGACTGAAGCTTTCTTT. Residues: CAISGEVPTEAFF.

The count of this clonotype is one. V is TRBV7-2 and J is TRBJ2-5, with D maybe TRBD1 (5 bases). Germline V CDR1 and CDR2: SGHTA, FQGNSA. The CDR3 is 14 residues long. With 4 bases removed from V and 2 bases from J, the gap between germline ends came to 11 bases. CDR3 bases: TGTGCCAGCAGCTGGGGCTTACCTCAAGAGACCCAGTACTTC. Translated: CASSWGLPQETQYF.

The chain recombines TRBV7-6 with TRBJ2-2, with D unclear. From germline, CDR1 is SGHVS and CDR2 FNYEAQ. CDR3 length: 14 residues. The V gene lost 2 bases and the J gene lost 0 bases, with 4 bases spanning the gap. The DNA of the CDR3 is TGTGCCAGCAGCTTAATGTCGAACACCGGGGAGCTGTTTTTT. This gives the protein CASSLMSNTGELFF.

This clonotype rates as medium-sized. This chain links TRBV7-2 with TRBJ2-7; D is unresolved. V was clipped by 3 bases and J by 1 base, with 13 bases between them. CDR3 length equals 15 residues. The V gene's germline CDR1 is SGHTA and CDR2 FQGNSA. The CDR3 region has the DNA TGTGCCAGCAGCTTCCCCTTGCGCCGGTCCTACGAGCAGTACTTC. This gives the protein CASSFPLRRSYEQYF.

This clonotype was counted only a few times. The DNA of the CDR3 is TGTGCCAGCAGCTTAAGCGCCCCTGGGGGAGGGCAAGAGACCCAGTACTTC. Its translation is CASSLSAPGGGQETQYF. This chain connects TRBV7-2 to TRBJ2-5, with TRBD2 identical over 7 bases. Germline V gene sequence: CDR1 SGHTA, CDR2 FQGNSA. V was pared by 2 bases and J by 2 bases, with 11 bases of the junction left unmatched. The CDR3 is 17 amino acids. Based on the CDR3 plus reference TRBV7-2 and TRBJ2-5, the full variable domain is GAGVSQSPSNKVTEKGKDVELRCDPISGHTALYWYRQSLGQGLEFLIYFQGNSAPDKSGLPSDRFSAERTGGSVSTLTIQRTQQEDSAVYLCASSLSAPGGGQETQYFGPGTRLLVL.

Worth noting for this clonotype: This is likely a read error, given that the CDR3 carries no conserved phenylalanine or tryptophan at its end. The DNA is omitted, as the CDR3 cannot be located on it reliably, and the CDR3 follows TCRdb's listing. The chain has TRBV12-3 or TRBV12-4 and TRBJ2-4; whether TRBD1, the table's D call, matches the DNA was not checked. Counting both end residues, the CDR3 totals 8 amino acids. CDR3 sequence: CASSLTGG.

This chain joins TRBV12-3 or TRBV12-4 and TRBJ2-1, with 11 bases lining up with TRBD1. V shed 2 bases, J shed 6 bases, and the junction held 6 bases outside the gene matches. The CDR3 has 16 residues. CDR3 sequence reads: CASSLRRTGGLNEQFF. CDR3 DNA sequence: TGTGCCAGCAGTTTACGGAGGACAGGGGGCCTCAATGAGCAGTTCTTC.